Shown below are 22 T cell receptor beta chains from a single sample sequenced in a study of spatial heterogeneity in lung cancer (dated by TCRdb to about 2019). The study at large found these results: The number of expanded intratumoral alpha and beta TCRs correlated with the tumor nonsynonymous mutation count.

This specimen's time point label, interpreted: sample taken at primary tumor resection. Antigen specificity for these receptors is unknown. The library was generated by 5' RACE. TCRdb names NextSeq 500 as the instrument used. TCRdb passed the public sequencing reads through fastp at Q25 and MiXCR, retaining productive beta sequences. Rows are unified per CDR3 protein, each entry keeping the most common DNA and genes. This sample is represented by over 10,000 distinct CDR3 sequences; under 6% of them were singletons. The top ten hold approximately 26% of the sample. Sequencing used lung tumor tissue, obtained at surgery. Source of these receptors: a male donor with early-stage non-small cell lung cancer.

In this sample, this clonotype turned up a few times. This beta chain came through as a stray read in a library set up for alpha chains, and its size says little. The chain is built from TRBV7-6 and TRBJ2-1; D might be TRBD1 (8 bases). CDR1 SGHVS and CDR2 FNYEAQ come from the germline V gene. The V gene lost 3 bases and the J gene lost 5 bases, with 14 bases spanning the gap. This CDR3 is 15 amino acids long. The DNA of the CDR3 is TGTGCCAGCAGCTTGTGGACAGGGAGGGACAATGAGCAGTTCTTC. Its translation: CASSLWTGRDNEQFF.

This clonotype was seen many times. In a library made to pick up alpha chains, this beta chain is a stray read with a size that means little. The chain carries TRBV28 and TRBJ1-5; D unresolved. The V gene lost 2 bases and the J gene lost 4 bases, with 9 bases spanning the gap. CDR1 and CDR2 from the germline V gene are MDHEN and SYDVKM. The CDR3 sequence is 14 residues long. The CDR3 loop reads CASSLTRRNQPQHF. The DNA of the CDR3 is TGTGCCAGCAGTTTAACGCGGAGGAATCAGCCCCAGCATTTT.

The table lists this clonotype with many counts. A library made for alpha chains picked up this beta chain off target, so its size means little. The chain carries TRBV28 and TRBJ2-7, with D perhaps matching TRBD1 (7 bases). Germline V CDR1 and CDR2: MDHEN, SYDVKM. CDR3 length: 14 amino acids. V lost 7 bases, J lost 2 bases, and 15 bases lay in between. CDR3 DNA: TGTGCCAGCACGCCGGGGGACAGACCCTACGAGCAGTACTTC. This codes for CASTPGDRPYEQYF. Full variable domain (rest looked up from reference TRBV28 and TRBJ2-7): DVKVTQSSRYLVKRTGEKVFLECVQDMDHENMFWYRQDPGLGLRLIYFSYDVKMKEKGDIPEGYSVSREKKERFSLILESASTNQTSMYLCASTPGDRPYEQYFGPGTRLTVT.

This clonotype was picked up many times. The library was built for alpha chains, so this beta chain is an off-target read and its size means little. This sequence joins TRBV12-3 or TRBV12-4 and TRBJ1-5, with no clear D. The V gene lost 5 bases and the J gene lost 4 bases, with 9 bases spanning the gap. This CDR3 contains 13 residues. The CDR3 protein is CASSILENQPQHF. The CDR3 DNA is TGTGCCAGCAGTATTCTGGAGAATCAGCCCCAGCATTTT.

The sample holds many counts of this clonotype. For a library built for alpha chains, this beta chain is a stray read; little rests on its size. The chain is built from TRBV20-1 and TRBJ2-2; 9 nucleotides align to TRBD1. The CDR3 is 15 residues long. The germline V gene has CDR1 DFQATT and CDR2 SNEGSKA (reference sequence). V lost 1 base, J lost 6 bases, and 6 bases stayed unmatched. DNA for the CDR3: TGCAGTGCTAGAGTGCCGGGACAGGGAGCCGGGGAGCTGTTTTTT. Protein sequence: CSARVPGQGAGELFF.

This clonotype was detected many times. Found in a library prepared for alpha chains, this beta chain is an off-target read, and its abundance has little meaning. The chain carries TRBV6-5 and TRBJ1-1, with unresolved D. V shed 6 bases and J shed 7 bases, with 12 bases lying between them. The CDR3 length is 12 residues. Germline CDR1 MNHEY, CDR2 SVGAGI. In DNA, the CDR3 is TGTGCCAGCAGATCTCGGTGGGGTGAAGCTTTCTTT. Translated: CASRSRWGEAFF.

This clonotype was picked up many times. For a library built for alpha chains, this beta chain is a stray read; little rests on its size. V and J are TRBV7-2 and TRBJ2-5; 8 nucleotides line up with TRBD1. From germline, CDR1 is SGHTA and CDR2 FQGNSA. The J segment lost 5 bases and the V segment lost 5 bases, leaving 10 bases of the junction unmatched. CDR3 length: 15 residues. CDR3 protein: CASSPGGAGLETQYF. The CDR3 DNA reads as TGTGCCAGCAGCCCAGGGGGCGCGGGGTTGGAGACCCAGTACTTC.

This clonotype was recorded at least ten times. Being off target in a library aimed at alpha chains, this beta chain has a size of little meaning. The chain employs TRBV28 and TRBJ2-3; the D gene is possibly TRBD1 (5 bases). The CDR3 sequence is 15 residues long. Germline-derived CDR1 and CDR2 are MDHEN and SYDVKM. Trimming shortened V by 1 base and J by 2 bases, and 10 bases separated the two germline ends. The CDR3 nucleotides read TGTGCCAGCAGTTTATTTCAGGGCCTCACAGATACGCAGTATTTT. This sequence encodes CASSLFQGLTDTQYF. Based on the CDR3 plus reference TRBV28 and TRBJ2-3, the full variable domain is DVKVTQSSRYLVKRTGEKVFLECVQDMDHENMFWYRQDPGLGLRLIYFSYDVKMKEKGDIPEGYSVSREKKERFSLILESASTNQTSMYLCASSLFQGLTDTQYFGPGTRLTVL.

A remark on this clonotype: With a much larger clone just one base away, this may be a read error. Little can be read into the size of this beta chain, an off-target read in a library designed for alpha chains. The V and J genes are TRBV28 and TRBJ1-1; TRBD1 aligns across 8 bases. CDR1 is MDHEN and CDR2 is SYDVKM in the germline V gene. This CDR3 comprises 16 residues. Written as DNA, the CDR3 is TGTGCCTGCAGTTTCGGGACAGGCAGAATGAACACTGAAGCTTTCTTT. This sequence encodes CACSFGTGRMNTEAFF.

At least ten counts were recorded for this clonotype. A read error may produce the germline difference seen at one junction end. Little can be read into the size of this beta chain, an off-target read in a library designed for alpha chains. The chain recombines TRBV7-2 with TRBJ2-1, with TRBD1 matching 8 bases. Germline CDR1 and CDR2: SGHTA and FQGNSA. The CDR3 contains 12 residues. CDR3 loop: CASSLDGTGPLF. The CDR3 region has the DNA TGTGCCAGCAGCTTAGATGGGACAGGTCCGTTGTTC.

This clonotype was seen repeatedly, ten times or more. Because the library targeted alpha chains, this beta chain is an off-target read whose size means little. This chain links TRBV28 with TRBJ2-6; 7 nucleotides line up with TRBD1. After removal of 6 bases from V and 0 bases from J, the junction contained 11 bases not matched to a gene. The CDR3 loop spans 18 amino acids. Germline-derived CDR1 and CDR2 are MDHEN and SYDVKM. As DNA, the CDR3 is TGTGCCAGCAGCCTCCGCCGGGACAGCAGCTCTGGGGCCAACGTCCTGACTTTC. Translating it yields CASSLRRDSSSGANVLTF.

As to this clonotype: Being off target in a library aimed at alpha chains, this beta chain has a size of little meaning. The chain links TRBV20-1 to TRBJ1-4, with 7 bases fitting TRBD1. From germline, CDR1 is DFQATT and CDR2 SNEGSKA (reference sequence). The CDR3 has 14 amino acids. Trimming removed 6 bases from V and 6 bases from J; junction bases left unmatched: 10. In nucleotides, the CDR3 is TGCAGTGCCGTAACAGGGGATCGGTATGAAAAACTGTTTTTT. Translated, it gives CSAVTGDRYEKLFF.

This clonotype was counted between two and nine times. This beta chain lies outside the target of a library built for alpha chains; its clone size means little. V is TRBV9 and J is TRBJ2-1; maybe TRBD2 (7 bases). Germline V gene data show CDR1 as SGDLS and CDR2 as YYNGEE. Deletions cut 5 bases from V and 8 bases from J, with 14 bases between. The CDR3 sequence is 13 residues long. CDR3 DNA: TGTGCCAGCAGAAAGGGGGGGAGCGATGAGCAGTTCTTC. It codes for CASRKGGSDEQFF.

This clonotype was seen more than once but under ten times. This sequence may be a read error, since a much larger clone differs from it by one base. This beta chain is an unintended read in a library built for alpha chains; its size means little. V and J are TRBV2 and TRBJ2-7; perhaps TRBD1 as D (6 bases). The CDR3 has 12 amino acids. CDR1 is SNHLY, CDR2 FYNNEI, per germline. The CDR3 DNA reads TGTGCCAGCAGCCAACAGGGATACGCGCAGTACTTC. This translates into CASSQQGYAQYF.

This clonotype was detected ten times or more. Found in a library prepared for alpha chains, this beta chain is an off-target read, and its abundance has little meaning. The chain carries TRBV11-3 and TRBJ2-1; 8 bases match TRBD1. This CDR3 spans 14 amino acids. Per the germline V gene, CDR1 is SGHNT and CDR2 is YENEEA. Trimming at V came to 0 bases and at J to 13 bases, leaving 8 bases not matched to a gene. CDR3 DNA sequence: TGTGCCAGCAGCTTAGAAACCGACAGGGGCCCCCAGTTCTTC. Translation gives CASSLETDRGPQFF.

This clonotype has a count of ten or more. A library made for alpha chains picked up this beta chain off target, so its size means little. This sequence joins TRBV11-1 and TRBJ1-2; D is uncertain. The V gene's germline CDR1 is SGHAT and CDR2 FQDESV (reference sequence). The CDR3 runs 14 residues. V lost 5 bases and J lost 2, with 12 bases in between. CDR3 amino acids: CASSPHTGNYGYTF. The CDR3 DNA reads TGTGCCAGCAGCCCTCATACGGGGAACTATGGCTACACCTTC.

The table lists this clonotype with many counts. This beta chain is a stray sequence in a library constructed for alpha chains; its clone size is not meaningful. This rearrangement joins TRBV11-3 to TRBJ2-2; 9 bases align to TRBD1. Germline CDR1 and CDR2: SGHNT and YENEEA. Trimming took 5 bases from V and 1 from J; bases not matched to a gene: 5. The CDR3 has 16 residues. The CDR3 DNA is TGTGCCAGCAGCAGGGGACAGGGAGGGAACACCGGGGAGCTGTTTTTT. It yields the protein CASSRGQGGNTGELFF.

This clonotype occurred many times. For a library built for alpha chains, this beta chain is a stray read; little rests on its size. The rearrangement uses TRBV20-1 and TRBJ2-4, with D possibly TRBD1 on 5 matching bases. Deletions cut 3 bases from V and 9 bases from J, with 12 bases between. This CDR3 is 12 amino acids long. Germline values: CDR1 DFQATT, CDR2 SNEGSKA (reference sequence). CDR3 amino acids: CSARLQAAIQYF. CDR3 DNA sequence: TGCAGTGCTAGGCTACAGGCGGCCATTCAGTACTTC.

There are many counts of this clonotype. This beta chain represents an off-target read in a library built for alpha chains; its size is of limited meaning. The chain couples TRBV28 to TRBJ2-3; a weak D match, TRBD1 (6 bases). Trimming stripped 2 bases from V and 1 base from J, with 10 bases between. The CDR3 is 15 amino acids. The germline V gene has CDR1 MDHEN and CDR2 SYDVKM. CDR3 in amino acids: CASSLHRAGTDTQYF. As DNA, the CDR3 is TGTGCCAGCAGTTTACACAGGGCGGGCACAGATACGCAGTATTTT.

This clonotype was counted ten times or more. Because the library targeted alpha chains, this beta chain is an off-target read whose size means little. This sequence joins TRBV20-1 and TRBJ2-5; perhaps TRBD2 as D (5 bases). Germline-derived CDR1 and CDR2 are DFQATT and SNEGSKA (reference sequence). Trimming took 6 bases from V and 2 from J, leaving 13 bases between them. This CDR3 spans 13 amino acids. The CDR3 DNA reads TGCAGTGCCAAGGCGGGTGGGCAAGAGACCCAGTACTTC. Its protein product is CSAKAGGQETQYF.

This clonotype appeared many times. This beta chain came through as a stray read in a library set up for alpha chains, and its size says little. The chain carries TRBV3-1 and TRBJ2-3; TRBD2 aligns across 11 bases. Germline V CDR1 and CDR2: LGHDT, YNNKEL (reference sequence). The ends lost 5 bases at V and 5 bases at J; junction bases unmatched: 6. CDR3 length equals 15 residues. The CDR3 sequence is CASSSTSGGVDTQYF. The CDR3 DNA sequence: TGTGCCAGCAGCAGTACTAGCGGGGGAGTAGATACGCAGTATTTT.

Many counts were recorded for this clonotype. This beta chain is a stray read from a library made for alpha chains; its abundance is not meaningful. This chain uses TRBV7-9 with TRBJ1-1, with D possibly matching TRBD1 (5 bases). CDR1 is SEHNR, CDR2 FQNEAQ, per germline (reference sequence). Trimming took 6 bases from V and 6 from J, leaving 11 bases between them. The CDR3 is made up of 12 amino acids. CDR3 DNA sequence: TGTGCCAGCAGGGGGGAACTCCCTGAAGCTTTCTTT. Its protein product is CASRGELPEAFF.